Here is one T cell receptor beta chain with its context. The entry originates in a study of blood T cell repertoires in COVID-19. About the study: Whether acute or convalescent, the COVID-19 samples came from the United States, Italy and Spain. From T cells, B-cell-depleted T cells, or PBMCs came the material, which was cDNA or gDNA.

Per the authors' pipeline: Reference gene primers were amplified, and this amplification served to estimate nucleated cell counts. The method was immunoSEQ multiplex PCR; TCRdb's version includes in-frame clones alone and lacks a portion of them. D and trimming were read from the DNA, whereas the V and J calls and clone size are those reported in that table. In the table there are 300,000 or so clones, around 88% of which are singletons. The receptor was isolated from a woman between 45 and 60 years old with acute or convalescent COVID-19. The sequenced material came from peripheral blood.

CDR3 residues: CAWTLGVVATGELFF. DNA for the CDR3: TGTGCCTGGACCCTCGGGGTCGTAGCAACCGGGGAGCTGTTTTTT. This chain joins TRBV30 and TRBJ2-2; D may be TRBD2 (5 bases). Germline CDR1 GTSNPN, CDR2 SVGIG (reference sequence). V was shortened by 4 bases and J by 5 bases, with 17 bases between the two germline ends. This CDR3 has 15 amino acids.